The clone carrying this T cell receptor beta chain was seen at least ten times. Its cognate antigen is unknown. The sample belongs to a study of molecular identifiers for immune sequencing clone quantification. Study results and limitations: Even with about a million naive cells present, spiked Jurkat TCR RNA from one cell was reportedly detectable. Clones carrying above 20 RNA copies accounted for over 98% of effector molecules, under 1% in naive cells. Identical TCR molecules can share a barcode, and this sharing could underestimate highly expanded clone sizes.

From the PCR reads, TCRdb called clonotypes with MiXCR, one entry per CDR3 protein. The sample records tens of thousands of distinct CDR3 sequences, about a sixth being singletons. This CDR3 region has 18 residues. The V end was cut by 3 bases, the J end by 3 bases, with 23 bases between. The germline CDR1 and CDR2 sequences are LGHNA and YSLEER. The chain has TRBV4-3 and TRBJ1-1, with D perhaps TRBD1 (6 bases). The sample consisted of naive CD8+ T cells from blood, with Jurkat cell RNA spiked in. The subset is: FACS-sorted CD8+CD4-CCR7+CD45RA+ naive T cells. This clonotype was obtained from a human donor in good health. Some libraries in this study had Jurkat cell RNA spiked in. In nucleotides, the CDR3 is TGCGCCAGCAGCCAGGGACTTTCGGGACACGACGTATACACTGAAGCTTTCTTT. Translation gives CASSQGLSGHDVYTEAFF.